This T cell receptor beta chain was retrieved from a study of blood T cells in healthy people across ages. The study's findings and limits: Estimated diversity, derived from one million T cells, was regarded as an underestimate.

The CDR3 covers 15 residues. Trimming removed 4 bases from V and 5 bases from J; junction bases left unmatched: 9. Germline CDR1 and CDR2: SGHRS and YFSETQ. Comment on this clonotype: The antigen remains undetermined.

A minimum of 5 micrograms of total RNA was extracted per sample. Next came a second PCR, run for about 7 to 12 cycles, which used a sample-barcoded 5' primer along with a J-beta primer mix. A tag from a template-switch adaptor with 12 random nucleotides marked each cDNA molecule. TCRdb processed the 5' RACE reads anew with MiXCR; each CDR3 protein has one entry. The sample records about 900,000 distinct CDR3 sequences, about 48% being singletons. The sequencing input was blood. V is TRBV5-1 and J is TRBJ2-1; 7 bases fit TRBD1. The receptor was isolated from a man under 40 in good health. CDR3 sequence (DNA): TGCGCCAGCAGCCTTTCGGGACAGCCCAACAATGAGCAGTTCTTC. It yields the protein CASSLSGQPNNEQFF.